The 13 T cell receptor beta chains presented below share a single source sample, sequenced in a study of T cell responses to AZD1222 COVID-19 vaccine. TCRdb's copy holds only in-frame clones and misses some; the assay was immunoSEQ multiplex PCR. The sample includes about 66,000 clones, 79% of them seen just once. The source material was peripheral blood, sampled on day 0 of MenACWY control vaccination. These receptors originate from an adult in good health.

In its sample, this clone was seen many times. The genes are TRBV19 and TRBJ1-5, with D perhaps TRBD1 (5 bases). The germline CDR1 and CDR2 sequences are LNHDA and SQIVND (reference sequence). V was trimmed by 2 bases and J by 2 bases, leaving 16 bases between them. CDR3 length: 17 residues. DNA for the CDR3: TGTGCCAGTAGTATAAGCGGTACAGGAATCCGCAATCAGCCCCAGCATTTT. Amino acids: CASSISGTGIRNQPQHF.

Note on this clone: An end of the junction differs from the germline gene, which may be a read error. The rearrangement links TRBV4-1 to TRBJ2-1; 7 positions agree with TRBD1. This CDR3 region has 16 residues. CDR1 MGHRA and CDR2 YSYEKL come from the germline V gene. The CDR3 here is CASSQATGRIGNEQFF. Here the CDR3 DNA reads TGCGCCAGCAGTCAAGCGACAGGGAGAATTGGGAATGAGCAGTTCTTC.

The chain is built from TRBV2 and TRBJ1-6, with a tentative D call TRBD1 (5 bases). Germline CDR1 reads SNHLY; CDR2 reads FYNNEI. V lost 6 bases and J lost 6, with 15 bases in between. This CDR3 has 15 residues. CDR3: CASRPGGRLNSPLHF. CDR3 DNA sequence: TGTGCCAGCAGGCCGGGGGGACGGCTTAATTCACCCCTCCACTTT.

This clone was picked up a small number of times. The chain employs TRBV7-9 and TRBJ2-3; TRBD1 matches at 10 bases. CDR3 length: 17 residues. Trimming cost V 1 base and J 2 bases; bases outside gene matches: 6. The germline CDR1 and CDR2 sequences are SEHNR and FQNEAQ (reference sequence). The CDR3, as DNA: TGTGCCAGCAGCTTAGGCGACAGGGGGCGCCCCACAGATACGCAGTATTTT. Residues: CASSLGDRGRPTDTQYF.

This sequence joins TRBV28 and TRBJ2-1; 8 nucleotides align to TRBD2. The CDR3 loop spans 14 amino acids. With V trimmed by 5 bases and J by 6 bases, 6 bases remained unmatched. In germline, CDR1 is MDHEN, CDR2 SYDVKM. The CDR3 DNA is TGTGCCAGCAGTGGGGGACTAGTTCTCAATGAGCAGTTCTTC. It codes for CASSGGLVLNEQFF. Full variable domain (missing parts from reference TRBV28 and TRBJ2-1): DVKVTQSSRYLVKRTGEKVFLECVQDMDHENMFWYRQDPGLGLRLIYFSYDVKMKEKGDIPEGYSVSREKKERFSLILESASTNQTSMYLCASSGGLVLNEQFFGPGTRLTVL.

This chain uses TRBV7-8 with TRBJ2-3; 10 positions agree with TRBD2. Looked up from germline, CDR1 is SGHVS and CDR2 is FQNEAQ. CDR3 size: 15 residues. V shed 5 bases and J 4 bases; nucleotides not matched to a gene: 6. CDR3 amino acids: CASSPSGRAADTQYF. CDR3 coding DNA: TGTGCCAGCAGCCCGAGCGGGAGGGCCGCAGATACGCAGTATTTT.

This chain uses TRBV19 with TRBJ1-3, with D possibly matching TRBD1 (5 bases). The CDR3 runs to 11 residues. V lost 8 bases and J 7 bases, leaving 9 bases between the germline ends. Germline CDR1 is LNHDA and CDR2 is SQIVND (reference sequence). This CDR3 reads CASRWGNTIYF. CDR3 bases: TGTGCCAGTCGCTGGGGGAACACCATATATTTT.

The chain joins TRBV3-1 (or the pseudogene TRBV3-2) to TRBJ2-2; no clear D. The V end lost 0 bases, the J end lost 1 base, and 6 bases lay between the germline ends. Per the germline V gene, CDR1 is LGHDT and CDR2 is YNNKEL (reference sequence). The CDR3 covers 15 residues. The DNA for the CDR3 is TGTGCCAGCAGCCAAGATGCCGGGAACACCGGGGAGCTGTTTTTT. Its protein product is CASSQDAGNTGELFF.

CDR3: CASSLMGNEQFF. The CDR3 DNA is TGTGCCAGCAGTTTAATGGGCAATGAGCAGTTCTTC. This chain connects TRBV12-3 or TRBV12-4 to TRBJ2-1; D gene uncertain. Trimming left V 2 bases short and J 6 bases short, with 5 bases between. This CDR3 is 12 amino acids long.

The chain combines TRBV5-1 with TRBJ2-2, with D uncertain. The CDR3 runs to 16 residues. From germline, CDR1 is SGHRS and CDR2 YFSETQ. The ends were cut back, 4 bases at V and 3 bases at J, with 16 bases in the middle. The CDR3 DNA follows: TGCGCCAGCAGCCGCACCCACCCGTCGGACACCGGGGAGCTGTTTTTT. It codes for CASSRTHPSDTGELFF.

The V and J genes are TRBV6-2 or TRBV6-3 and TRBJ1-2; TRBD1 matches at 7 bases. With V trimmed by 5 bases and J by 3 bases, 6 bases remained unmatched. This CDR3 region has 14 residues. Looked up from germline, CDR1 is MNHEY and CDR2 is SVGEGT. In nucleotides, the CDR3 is TGTGCCAGCAGTCGAGACAGGGACTACTATGGCTACACCTTC. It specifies CASSRDRDYYGYTF.

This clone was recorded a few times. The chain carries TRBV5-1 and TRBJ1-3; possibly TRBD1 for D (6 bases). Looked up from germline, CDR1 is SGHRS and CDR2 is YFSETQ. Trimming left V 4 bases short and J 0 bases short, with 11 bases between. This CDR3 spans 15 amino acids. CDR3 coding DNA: TGCGCCAGCAGCCTATTAGGGGGCTCTGGAAACACCATATATTTT. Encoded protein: CASSLLGGSGNTIYF.

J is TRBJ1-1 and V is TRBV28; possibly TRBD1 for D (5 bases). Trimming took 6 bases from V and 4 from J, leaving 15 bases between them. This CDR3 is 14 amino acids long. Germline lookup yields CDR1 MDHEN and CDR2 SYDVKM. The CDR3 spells CASSLGVLGTEAFF. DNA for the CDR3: TGTGCCAGCAGCTTGGGGGTTTTGGGCACTGAAGCTTTCTTT.